This passage covers 27 T cell receptor beta chains from one sample sequenced in a study of cytomegalovirus exposure and HLA in healthy donors. The PCR employed 60 Vbeta primers together with 13 Jbeta primers. Assay: immunoSEQ multiplex PCR; the TCRdb copy retains only in-frame clones and omits some. The profile shows 200,000 to 250,000 clones, more than 75% of them singletons. Sample: PBMCs. These TCRs come from a human donor in good health.

The CDR3 region is CASSQRGEANYGYTF. Written as DNA, the CDR3 is TGTGCCAGCAGCCAAAGGGGTGAAGCTAACTATGGCTACACCTTC. The V call is TRBV4-2, the J call TRBJ1-2; a possible D gene is TRBD1 (5 bases). V lost 2 bases and J lost 0, with 10 bases in between. The CDR3 covers 15 residues. Germline values: CDR1 LGHNA, CDR2 YNFKEQ.

The CDR3 bases are TGTGCCAGCAGCTTAGTCGGCGGGGGCGCAGATACGCAGTATTTT. Its protein is CASSLVGGGADTQYF. V gene TRBV7-9 combines with J gene TRBJ2-3, with a weak D call TRBD2 (7 bases). Germline-derived CDR1 and CDR2 are SEHNR and FQNEAQ (reference sequence). This CDR3 comprises 15 residues. V was cut by 1 base and J by 4 bases, with 12 bases left in between.

This clone has only one observation. The chain couples TRBV11-3 to TRBJ1-1, with D unclear. Looked up from germline, CDR1 is SGHNT and CDR2 is YENEEA. CDR3 length equals 13 residues. Trimming cost V 1 base and J 5 bases, with 8 bases left between them. DNA of the CDR3: TGTGCCAGCAGCTTAGTCCGGGAGACTGAAGCTTTCTTT. Residues: CASSLVRETEAFF.

The rearrangement uses TRBV5-1 and TRBJ2-5; D uncertain. This CDR3 spans 13 amino acids. The germline V gene has CDR1 SGHRS and CDR2 YFSETQ. V was cut by 0 bases and J by 5 bases, with 8 bases left in between. DNA of the CDR3: TGCGCCAGCAGCTTGGACGAGCCTGAGACCCAGTACTTC. Encoded protein: CASSLDEPETQYF.

The rearrangement joins TRBV4-1 to TRBJ2-7; D is possibly TRBD1 (5 bases). Looked up from germline, CDR1 is MGHRA and CDR2 is YSYEKL. CDR3 size: 13 residues. Trimming pared 6 bases from V and 2 bases from J, leaving 11 bases between. CDR3 DNA sequence: TGCGCCAGCAGTGTCAGGGTGGCCTACGAGCAGTACTTC. Translated, it gives CASSVRVAYEQYF.

The V call is TRBV13, the J call TRBJ2-1, with 8 bases lining up with TRBD1. The CDR3 has 17 amino acids. With V trimmed by 4 bases and J by 0 bases, 8 bases remained unmatched. CDR1 is PRHDT, CDR2 FYEKMQ, per germline (reference sequence). The CDR3 DNA sequence: TGTGCCAGCAGCTCCGATGGACAGGGTAGCTCCTACAATGAGCAGTTCTTC. This gives the protein CASSSDGQGSSYNEQFF.

The chain links TRBV5-5 to TRBJ2-5; 11 positions agree with TRBD1. Losses at the gene ends were 3 bases for V and 2 bases for J; bases not matched to a gene: 3. Germline CDR1 SGHKS, CDR2 YYEKEE (reference sequence). CDR3 length: 15 amino acids. Written as DNA, the CDR3 is TGTGCCAGCAGCTGGGACAGGGGGTATCAAGAGACCCAGTACTTC. Its protein product is CASSWDRGYQETQYF.

The CDR3 is CASSTRTAFFEKLFF. DNA of the CDR3: TGTGCCAGCAGTACCCGGACAGCGTTTTTTGAAAAACTGTTTTTT. The rearrangement links TRBV27 to TRBJ1-4; D might be TRBD1 (6 bases). Trimming took 5 bases from V and 7 from J, leaving 17 bases between them. Per the germline V gene, CDR1 is MNHEY and CDR2 is SMNVEV (reference sequence). The CDR3 length is 15 residues.

This clone was observed a few times. The chain recombines TRBV2 with TRBJ2-1, with a possible D match to TRBD2 (6 bases). CDR3 length equals 11 residues. Trimming left V 6 bases short and J 12 bases short, with 12 bases between. The germline V gene encodes CDR1 SNHLY and CDR2 FYNNEI. In nucleotides, the CDR3 is TGTGCCAGCAGGGCCGGGAGCGGGCAGTTCTTC. This encodes CASRAGSGQFF.

The V call is TRBV18, the J call TRBJ2-1; 8 bases match TRBD2. CDR1 is KGHSH, CDR2 LQKENI, per germline. The CDR3 runs 15 residues. J was trimmed by 4 bases and V by 3 bases; bases with no gene match: 5. CDR3 residues: CASSPGTSAYNEQFF. The CDR3 nucleotides are TGTGCCAGCTCACCCGGGACTAGTGCTTACAATGAGCAGTTCTTC.

This chain joins TRBV11-2 and TRBJ2-7; the D is unclear. This CDR3 region has 11 residues. Germline CDR1 and CDR2: SGHAT and FQNNGV. V lost 3 bases, J lost 4 bases, and 4 bases lay in between. The CDR3 sequence is CASSFLYEQYF. The DNA of the CDR3 is TGTGCCAGCAGCTTCCTGTACGAGCAGTACTTC.

This chain links TRBV30 with TRBJ1-4, with a weak D call TRBD1 (5 bases). The V gene's germline CDR1 is GTSNPN and CDR2 SVGIG (reference sequence). V was clipped by 8 bases and J by 10 bases, with 23 bases between them. There are 14 residues in the CDR3. The CDR3 sequence: CAAGDGGRSLKLFF. CDR3 DNA sequence: TGTGCCGCCGGGGACGGGGGTAGGTCCTTAAAACTGTTTTTT.

CDR3 residues: CASSSGQGQRSYEQYF. In DNA form, the CDR3 reads TGTGCCAGCAGTTCGGGACAGGGACAGAGATCCTACGAGCAGTACTTC. This sequence joins TRBV27 and TRBJ2-7; 9 bases agree with TRBD1. V trimming: 4 bases; J trimming: 1 base; junction bases outside the gene matches: 8. In germline, CDR1 is MNHEY, CDR2 SMNVEV (reference sequence). CDR3 length: 16 residues.

V and J are TRBV2 and TRBJ1-1, with D possibly matching TRBD1 (5 bases). Trimming pared 5 bases from V and 4 bases from J, leaving 14 bases between. This CDR3 region has 14 residues. Germline V gives CDR1 SNHLY, CDR2 FYNNEI. The CDR3 here is CASSYRGAVTEAFF. The DNA for the CDR3 is TGTGCCAGCAGTTACCGCGGGGCGGTCACTGAAGCTTTCTTT.

The CDR3 nucleotides are TGTGCCAGCAGCCTGAGACTAGCAGAAACCCAAGAGACCCAGTACTTC. Translation: CASSLRLAETQETQYF. V and J are TRBV11-2 and TRBJ2-5, with TRBD2 matching 7 bases. The germline gives CDR1 SGHAT, CDR2 FQNNGV. CDR3 length equals 16 residues. J gave up 1 base and V 5 bases, and 10 bases lay outside the gene matches.

The chain recombines TRBV9 with TRBJ2-3; 9 bases agree with TRBD1. V shed 2 bases, J shed 5 bases, and the junction held 6 bases outside the gene matches. Germline loops: CDR1 SGDLS, CDR2 YYNGEE. This CDR3 is 15 amino acids long. The CDR3, as DNA: TGTGCCAGCAGCGTGGGGACAGGGAACCGAGATACGCAGTATTTT. Protein sequence: CASSVGTGNRDTQYF.

V and J are TRBV19 and TRBJ1-2; a possible D gene is TRBD1 (5 bases). The CDR3 sequence is 14 residues long. Germline V gene data show CDR1 as LNHDA and CDR2 as SQIVND (reference sequence). The V and J ends lost 3 bases and 6 bases respectively, with 14 bases between them. CDR3 DNA sequence: TGTGCCAGTAGTATGGGAGGGGTTGATCATGGCTACACCTTC. It yields the protein CASSMGGVDHGYTF. The full variable domain, with the rest looked up from reference TRBV19 and TRBJ1-2, is DGGITQSPKYLFRKEGQNVTLSCEQNLNHDAMYWYRQDPGQGLRLIYYSQIVNDFQKGDIAEGYSVSREKKESFPLTVTSAQKNPTAFYLCASSMGGVDHGYTFGSGTRLTVV.

This clone was seen a single time. This chain links TRBV25-1 with TRBJ2-3, with 7 bases aligning to TRBD2. Germline V gives CDR1 MGHDK, CDR2 SYGVNS. V lost 3 bases and J lost 11; bases outside the gene matches: 8. The CDR3 is 13 residues long. CDR3 in amino acids: CASSEREWWRQYF. For the CDR3, the DNA is TGTGCCAGCAGTGAGCGGGAGTGGTGGAGGCAGTATTTT.

The chain couples TRBV4-2 to TRBJ2-2; D might be TRBD2 (6 bases). The ends were cut back, 1 base at V and 9 bases at J, with 9 bases in the middle. Germline loops: CDR1 LGHNA, CDR2 YNFKEQ. The CDR3 is 13 amino acids. CDR3 DNA: TGTGCCAGCAGCCAAGGGGAGGCGCGGGAGCTGTTTTTT. Its translation: CASSQGEARELFF.

This rearrangement joins TRBV6-1 to TRBJ2-5, with D uncertain. The CDR3 runs 13 residues. Germline V gene lookup returns CDR1 MNHNS and CDR2 SASEGT. V was pared by 1 base and J by 1 base, with 4 bases between. Here the CDR3 DNA reads TGTGCCAGCAGTGAAGGGAGCCAAGAGACCCAGTACTTC. This encodes CASSEGSQETQYF.

The chain links TRBV9 to TRBJ2-3, with 7 bases identical to TRBD1. Germline V gene sequence: CDR1 SGDLS, CDR2 YYNGEE. CDR3 size: 14 residues. The J segment lost 2 bases and the V segment lost 4 bases, leaving 4 bases of the junction unmatched. In DNA form, the CDR3 reads TGTGCCAGCAGCCCGGGACAGCTCACAGATACGCAGTATTTT. Translation: CASSPGQLTDTQYF.

The rearrangement uses TRBV4-1 and TRBJ2-1; D ambiguous. CDR1 and CDR2 from the germline V gene are MGHRA and YSYEKL. The length of the CDR3 is 13 residues. V lost 2 bases, J lost 3 bases, and 5 bases lay in between. The CDR3 loop reads CASSQTGYNEQFF. Here the CDR3 DNA reads TGCGCCAGCAGCCAAACGGGCTACAATGAGCAGTTCTTC.

The CDR3 coding sequence is TGTGCCAGCAGCCCCCTCGGGCGGGAGACGCCAGATACGCAGTATTTT. Translation gives CASSPLGRETPDTQYF. This chain uses TRBV9 with TRBJ2-3, with 7 positions matching TRBD2. The germline V gene has CDR1 SGDLS and CDR2 YYNGEE. V trimming: 4 bases; J trimming: 4 bases; junction bases outside the gene matches: 12. The CDR3 spans 16 residues. The full variable domain, rest sourced from reference TRBV9 and TRBJ2-3, is DSGVTQTPKHLITATGQRVTLRCSPRSGDLSVYWYQQSLDQGLQFLIQYYNGEERAKGNILERFSAQQFPDLHSELNLSSLELGDSALYFCASSPLGRETPDTQYFGPGTRLTVL.

The chain employs TRBV7-9 and TRBJ1-4; a possible D gene is TRBD1 (5 bases). Trimming removed 1 base from V and 6 bases from J, with 9 bases in between. Germline CDR1 SEHNR, CDR2 FQNEAQ (reference sequence). The CDR3 is made up of 14 amino acids. DNA for the CDR3: TGTGCCAGCAGCTTAGTTGGGGCGGATGAAAAACTGTTTTTT. Translating gives CASSLVGADEKLFF.

The chain joins TRBV2 to TRBJ1-4; 10 bases agree with TRBD1. The germline CDR1 and CDR2 sequences are SNHLY and FYNNEI. Trimming cost V 6 bases and J 0 bases; bases outside gene matches: 13. This CDR3 is built from 19 residues. The CDR3 loop reads CASSQPGTGVTSTNEKLFF. In DNA, the CDR3 is TGTGCCAGCAGCCAACCCGGGACAGGGGTCACTTCAACTAATGAAAAACTGTTTTTT.

This chain connects TRBV7-3 to TRBJ2-3, with D perhaps TRBD2 (5 bases). The germline V gene has CDR1 SGHTA and CDR2 FQGTGA. The CDR3 sequence is 14 residues long. V lost 2 bases to trimming and J lost 2 bases, with 8 bases between them. The CDR3 spells CASSLSGVTDTQYF. DNA of the CDR3: TGTGCCAGCAGCTTATCCGGGGTCACAGATACGCAGTATTTT.

This clone was recorded once. The chain links TRBV5-1 to TRBJ2-2; TRBD1 matches 7 bases. Trimming took 4 bases from V and 1 from J; bases not matched to a gene: 1. CDR1 is SGHRS, CDR2 YFSETQ, per germline. This CDR3 comprises 14 residues. The DNA for the CDR3 is TGCGCCAGCAGCGGGACAGTGAACACCGGGGAGCTGTTTTTT. Amino acid sequence: CASSGTVNTGELFF.